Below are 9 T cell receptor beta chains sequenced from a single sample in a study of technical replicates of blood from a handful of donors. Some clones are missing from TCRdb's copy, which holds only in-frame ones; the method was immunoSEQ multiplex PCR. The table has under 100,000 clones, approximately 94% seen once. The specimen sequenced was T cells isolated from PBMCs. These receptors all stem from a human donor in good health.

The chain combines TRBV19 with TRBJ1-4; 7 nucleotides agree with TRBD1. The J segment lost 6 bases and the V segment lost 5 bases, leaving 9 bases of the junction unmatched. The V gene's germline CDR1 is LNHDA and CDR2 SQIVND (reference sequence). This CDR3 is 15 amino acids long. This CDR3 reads CASSPGTAEYEKLFF. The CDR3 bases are TGTGCCAGTAGTCCCGGGACAGCCGAGTATGAAAAACTGTTTTTT. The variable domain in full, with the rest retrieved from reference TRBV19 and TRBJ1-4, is DGGITQSPKYLFRKEGQNVTLSCEQNLNHDAMYWYRQDPGQGLRLIYYSQIVNDFQKGDIAEGYSVSREKKESFPLTVTSAQKNPTAFYLCASSPGTAEYEKLFFGSGTQLSVL.

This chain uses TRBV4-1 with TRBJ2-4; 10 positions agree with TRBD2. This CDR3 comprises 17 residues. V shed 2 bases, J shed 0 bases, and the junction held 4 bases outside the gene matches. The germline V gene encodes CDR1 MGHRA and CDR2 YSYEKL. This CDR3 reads CASSQPTSGKAKNIQYF. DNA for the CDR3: TGCGCCAGCAGCCAACCTACTAGCGGGAAAGCCAAAAACATTCAGTACTTC.

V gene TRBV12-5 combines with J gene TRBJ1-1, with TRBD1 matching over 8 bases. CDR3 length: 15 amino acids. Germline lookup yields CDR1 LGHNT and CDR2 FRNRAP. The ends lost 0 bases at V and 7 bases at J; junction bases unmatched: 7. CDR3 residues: CASGLVNIGTGEAFF. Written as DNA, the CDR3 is TGTGCTAGTGGTTTGGTGAATATCGGGACAGGTGAAGCTTTCTTT.

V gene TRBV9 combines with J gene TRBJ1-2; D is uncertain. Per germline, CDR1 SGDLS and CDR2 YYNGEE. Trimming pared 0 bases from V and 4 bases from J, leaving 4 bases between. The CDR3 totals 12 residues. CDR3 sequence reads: CASSVESYGYTF. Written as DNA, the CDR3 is TGTGCCAGCAGCGTAGAGAGCTATGGCTACACCTTC.

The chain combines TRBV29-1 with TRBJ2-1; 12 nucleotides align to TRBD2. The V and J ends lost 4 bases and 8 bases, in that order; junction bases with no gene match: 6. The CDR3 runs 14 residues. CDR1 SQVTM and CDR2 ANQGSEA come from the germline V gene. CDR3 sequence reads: CSVGKRTSGDEQFF. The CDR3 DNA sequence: TGCAGCGTTGGCAAGAGGACTAGCGGGGATGAGCAGTTCTTC.

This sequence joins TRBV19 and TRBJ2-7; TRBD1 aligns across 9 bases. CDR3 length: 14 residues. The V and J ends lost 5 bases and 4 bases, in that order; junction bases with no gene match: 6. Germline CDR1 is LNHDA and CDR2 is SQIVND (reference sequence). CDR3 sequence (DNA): TGTGCCAGTAGTGTCGGGACAGGGAGGTACGAGCAGTACTTC. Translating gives CASSVGTGRYEQYF.

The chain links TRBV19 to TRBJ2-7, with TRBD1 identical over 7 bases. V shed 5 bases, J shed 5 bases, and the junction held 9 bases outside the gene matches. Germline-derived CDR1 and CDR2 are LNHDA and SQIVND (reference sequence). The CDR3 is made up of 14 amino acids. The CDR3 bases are TGTGCCAGTAGTCTCTCCGGGACAGCGCACGAGCAGTACTTC. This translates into CASSLSGTAHEQYF.

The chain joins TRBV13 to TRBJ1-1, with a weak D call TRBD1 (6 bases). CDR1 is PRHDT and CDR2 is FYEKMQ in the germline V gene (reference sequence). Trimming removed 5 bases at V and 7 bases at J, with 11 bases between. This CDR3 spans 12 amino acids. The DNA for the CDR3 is TGTGCCAGCAGCCCTGAGGGGGTTGAAGCTTTCTTT. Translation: CASSPEGVEAFF. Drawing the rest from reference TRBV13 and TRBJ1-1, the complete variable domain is AAGVIQSPRHLIKEKRETATLKCYPIPRHDTVYWYQQGPGQDPQFLISFYEKMQSDKGSIPDRFSAQQFSDYHSELNMSSLELGDSALYFCASSPEGVEAFFGQGTRLTVV.

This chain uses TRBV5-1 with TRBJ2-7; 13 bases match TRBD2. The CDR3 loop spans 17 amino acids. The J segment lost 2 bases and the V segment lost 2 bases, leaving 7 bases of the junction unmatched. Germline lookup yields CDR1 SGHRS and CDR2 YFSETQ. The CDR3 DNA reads TGCGCCAGCAGCTTTGGGACTAGCGGGATGGTGACCTACGAGCAGTACTTC. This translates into CASSFGTSGMVTYEQYF.